The T cell receptor (beta chain) described here comes from a study of CD8 T cells in ankylosing spondylitis. Library preparation for TCR beta used quantitative 5'-RACE with molecular barcodes. TCRdb re-analysed the 5' RACE reads in MiXCR, keeping a single row per CDR3 protein. The repertoire has 150,000 to 200,000 distinct CDR3 sequences, about 20% of them found once; the top ten carry around 4.7%. Study-wide findings and caveats: According to the report, clones linked to the disease were significantly enriched in matched synovial fluid samples taken from ankylosing spondylitis patients. The study identified a TCR beta motif of several highly homologous variants that appeared characteristic of ankylosing spondylitis blood.

Germline loops: CDR1 DFQATT, CDR2 SNEGSKA (reference sequence). The CDR3 runs 14 residues. With 6 bases removed from V and 3 bases from J, the gap between germline ends came to 18 bases. A note on this clonotype: What it recognizes is unknown.

The chain recombines TRBV20-1 with TRBJ2-7, with a weak D call TRBD1 (6 bases). The specimen was blood, either unsorted or a sorted T cell fraction (not recorded which). The TCR originated in a male donor aged 10-29 years with ankylosing spondylitis or in good health (not recorded which). The CDR3 region has the DNA TGCAGTGCCCCAGACAGGCGGTATAACTACGAGCAGTACTTC. The encoded protein is CSAPDRRYNYEQYF.